A single sample gave rise to the 31 T cell receptor beta chains below, sequenced in a study of shared clonotypes between healthy human individuals. The method was immunoSEQ multiplex PCR; TCRdb's version includes in-frame clones alone and lacks a portion of them. This sample carries 90,000 to 120,000 clones, roughly 70% of them seen once, and the ten largest clones take roughly a quarter. The sequenced sample consisted of memory CD8+ T cells sorted from blood. Subset denoted: CD45RO+ cells pooled with CCR7-negative TemRA cells. These receptors were collected from a woman aged 25 to 45 in good health.

The chain has TRBV9 and TRBJ2-5, with unresolved D. The CDR3 has 14 amino acids. Germline V gene lookup returns CDR1 SGDLS and CDR2 YYNGEE. The V and J ends lost 0 bases and 5 bases respectively, with 11 bases between them. CDR3 bases: TGTGCCAGCAGCGTAGACGGCAGTGTCGAGACCCAGTACTTC. Translated, it gives CASSVDGSVETQYF.

The chain couples TRBV27 to TRBJ1-2, with D tentatively TRBD1 (6 bases). V dropped 4 bases and J dropped 3 bases, with 15 bases sitting between them. Germline loops: CDR1 MNHEY, CDR2 SMNVEV (reference sequence). The length of the CDR3 is 15 residues. The DNA for the CDR3 is TGTGCCAGCAGTTCTACCTTTGGACAGTACTATGGCTACACCTTC. Translated: CASSSTFGQYYGYTF.

CDR3 region: CASRPGTGAYEQYF. The CDR3 coding sequence is TGTGCCAGCAGGCCCGGGACAGGGGCCTACGAGCAGTACTTC. This chain links TRBV2 with TRBJ2-7; 10 bases align to TRBD1. Germline V lookup: CDR1 SNHLY, CDR2 FYNNEI. Unmatched junction bases numbered 4, after V lost 6 bases and J lost 2 bases. The CDR3 contains 14 residues.

This clone has just one count. This chain uses TRBV7-8 with TRBJ1-3, with unresolved D. Per germline, CDR1 SGHVS and CDR2 FQNEAQ. The V end was cut by 6 bases, the J end by 3 bases, with 12 bases between. The CDR3 contains 14 residues. The DNA of the CDR3 is TGTGCCAGCAGTTTAATGCCAGGTGGAAACACCATATATTTT. It is translated as CASSLMPGGNTIYF.

This rearrangement joins TRBV30 to TRBJ2-7; 11 positions agree with TRBD1. The CDR3 has 15 amino acids. V shed 3 bases, J shed 3 bases, and the junction held 7 bases outside the gene matches. Germline assignment: CDR1 GTSNPN and CDR2 SVGIG (reference sequence). The CDR3 nucleotides are TGTGCCTGGAGGACCCCCGGGACAGGGGGCTACGAGCAGTACTTC. Protein product: CAWRTPGTGGYEQYF.

The chain carries TRBV5-4 and TRBJ1-4; D unresolved. The CDR3 spans 15 residues. V gave up 1 base and J gave up 3 bases, with 10 bases separating them. Germline loops: CDR1 SGHNT, CDR2 YYREEE (reference sequence). The CDR3 loop reads CASSLTPAANEKLFF. CDR3 nucleotide sequence: TGTGCCAGCAGCTTGACACCTGCGGCTAATGAAAAACTGTTTTTT. Based on the CDR3 plus reference TRBV5-4 and TRBJ1-4, the full variable domain is ETGVTQSPTHLIKTRGQQVTLRCSSQSGHNTVSWYQQALGQGPQFIFQYYREEENGRGNFPPRFSGLQFPNYSSELNVNALELDDSALYLCASSLTPAANEKLFFGSGTQLSVL.

In regard to this clone: The junction and the germline gene differ at one end; a read error may be behind it. The chain uses TRBV6-1 and TRBJ2-7, with a weak D call TRBD2 (6 bases). CDR1 and CDR2 (germline): MNHNS, SASEGT. The CDR3 has 14 residues. The CDR3 here is CAISEVGGRYEQYF. The DNA for the CDR3 is TGTGCCATCAGTGAGGTGGGAGGTCGATACGAGCAGTACTTC.

CDR3 sequence (DNA): TGCAGCGTTCGACAGTCCGAAAACGAGCAGTACTTC. As protein: CSVRQSENEQYF. The chain couples TRBV29-1 to TRBJ2-7; a possible D gene is TRBD1 (5 bases). V was clipped by 5 bases and J by 5 bases, with 13 bases between them. Germline V CDR1 and CDR2: SQVTM, ANQGSEA. CDR3 length: 12 residues.

In this sample, this clone turned up once. The V and J genes are TRBV11-2 and TRBJ2-7; D is unresolved. V was trimmed by 1 base and J by 2 bases, leaving 9 bases between them. The CDR3 sequence is 14 residues long. The V gene's germline CDR1 is SGHAT and CDR2 FQNNGV. In nucleotides, the CDR3 is TGTGCCAGCAGCTTAGGGAATTACACCTACGAGCAGTACTTC. Translating it yields CASSLGNYTYEQYF.

Here the CDR3 DNA reads TGCAGTGCTAGTTTGCTGTACGAGCAGTACTTC. Protein: CSASLLYEQYF. V is TRBV20-1 and J is TRBJ2-7; D gene unclear. Per germline, CDR1 DFQATT and CDR2 SNEGSKA (reference sequence). The ends were cut back, 3 bases at V and 4 bases at J, with 7 bases in the middle. The CDR3 is 11 residues long.

This chain links TRBV9 with TRBJ1-1; possible D gene TRBD1, 6 bases. This CDR3 comprises 14 residues. Germline V gene sequence: CDR1 SGDLS, CDR2 YYNGEE. V was cut by 2 bases and J by 7 bases, with 15 bases left in between. CDR3 nucleotides: TGTGCCAGCAGCGTCTCGTGGGGGGCAGGTGAAGCTTTCTTT. This codes for CASSVSWGAGEAFF.

This chain joins TRBV4-2 and TRBJ2-7, with D perhaps matching TRBD1 (5 bases). The CDR3 consists of 16 residues. Germline lookup yields CDR1 LGHNA and CDR2 YNFKEQ. Between the trimmed V and J ends, which lost 0 bases and 2 bases, there was a span of 14 bases. In DNA form, the CDR3 reads TGTGCCAGCAGCCAAGATTCACGAACAGGAGCCTACGAGCAGTACTTC. Its protein is CASSQDSRTGAYEQYF.

This rearrangement joins TRBV27 to TRBJ2-7; 9 nucleotides align to TRBD2. The germline CDR1 and CDR2 sequences are MNHEY and SMNVEV (reference sequence). Losses at the gene ends were 10 bases for V and 6 bases for J; bases not matched to a gene: 10. CDR3 length: 13 amino acids. CDR3 sequence (DNA): TGTGCCACGCTTCCCCTAGCGGGAACCGAGCAGTACTTC. It codes for CATLPLAGTEQYF.

This clone has just a few counts. The CDR3 DNA reads TGTGCCAGCAGTTTTGGGGGGAGAGACCACGAGCAGTACTTC. Amino acids: CASSFGGRDHEQYF. This rearrangement joins TRBV28 to TRBJ2-7, with a possible D match to TRBD2 (6 bases). Deletions cut 3 bases from V and 5 bases from J, with 14 bases between. The CDR3 totals 14 residues. The germline gives CDR1 MDHEN, CDR2 SYDVKM.

This clone was detected only a few times. V gene TRBV6-1 combines with J gene TRBJ2-6, with unresolved D. CDR1 is MNHNS and CDR2 is SASEGT in the germline V gene. The CDR3 sequence is 15 residues long. The germline V and J ends were trimmed by 8 bases and 1 base, with 12 bases remaining between them. CDR3 protein: CASDSQASGANVLTF. Written as DNA, the CDR3 is TGTGCCAGCGATTCCCAGGCGTCTGGGGCCAACGTCCTGACTTTC.

The chain joins TRBV19 to TRBJ1-2; D perhaps matches TRBD1 (5 bases). CDR1 is LNHDA, CDR2 SQIVND, per germline (reference sequence). V lost 5 bases, J lost 5 bases, and 33 bases lay in between. This CDR3 spans 20 amino acids. The CDR3 spells CASSFPDARYGGGIFYGYTF. The CDR3 bases are TGTGCCAGTAGTTTCCCGGACGCTCGCTACGGCGGGGGAATATTTTATGGCTACACCTTC.

The CDR3 DNA sequence: TGTGCCAGCAGTAGACTAGGTACAGATACGCAGTATTTT. Translated: CASSRLGTDTQYF. The chain joins TRBV6-6 to TRBJ2-3; D is possibly TRBD2 (6 bases). The CDR3 totals 13 residues. Per germline, CDR1 MNHNY and CDR2 SVGAGI (reference sequence). V was trimmed by 5 bases and J by 3 bases, leaving 9 bases between them.

This chain joins TRBV18 and TRBJ2-1, with a possible D match to TRBD2 (6 bases). Trimming pared 3 bases from V and 1 base from J, leaving 13 bases between. CDR1 and CDR2 from the germline V gene are KGHSH and LQKENI. This CDR3 has 16 residues. In nucleotides, the CDR3 is TGTGCCAGCTCACCGGGCCGGGGGAGGTCCTACAATGAGCAGTTCTTC. Translating it yields CASSPGRGRSYNEQFF.

The rearrangement joins TRBV25-1 to TRBJ2-4; D could derive from TRBD1 or TRBD2 (5 bases each). With 5 bases removed from V and 9 bases from J, the gap between germline ends came to 11 bases. Germline CDR1 and CDR2: MGHDK and SYGVNS. This CDR3 is 12 amino acids long. The CDR3 DNA reads as TGTGCCAGCAGTTGGGGACGAAGCATTCAGTACTTC. This codes for CASSWGRSIQYF. The variable domain in full, with the rest retrieved from reference TRBV25-1 and TRBJ2-4, is EADIYQTPRYLVIGTGKKITLECSQTMGHDKMYWYQQDPGMELHLIHYSYGVNSTEKGDLSSESTVSRIRTEHFPLTLESARPSHTSQYLCASSWGRSIQYFGAGTRLSVL.

This clone appeared once. The chain recombines TRBV5-4 with TRBJ2-6; TRBD1 might be the D (6 bases). V dropped 1 base and J dropped 0 bases, with 20 bases sitting between them. The germline gives CDR1 SGHNT, CDR2 YYREEE (reference sequence). CDR3 length: 20 amino acids. The CDR3 DNA sequence: TGTGCCAGCAGCTTGTTTCCGGGACACATGATCAGCTCTGGGGCCAACGTCCTGACTTTC. This sequence encodes CASSLFPGHMISSGANVLTF.

This clone came up a few times. V gene TRBV6-1 combines with J gene TRBJ1-2; possibly TRBD1 for D (5 bases). The CDR3 has 12 amino acids. CDR1 and CDR2 (germline): MNHNS, SASEGT. V lost 9 bases, J lost 9 bases, and 17 bases lay in between. Here the CDR3 DNA reads TGTGCCAGTGGGACGGATTCGCTGAGCTACACCTTC. Protein: CASGTDSLSYTF.

The chain uses TRBV7-6 and TRBJ2-7; 9 positions match TRBD1. This CDR3 region has 14 residues. From germline, CDR1 is SGHVS and CDR2 FNYEAQ. The V and J ends lost 3 bases and 3 bases, in that order; junction bases with no gene match: 3. The CDR3 loop is CASSLGTGHYEQYF. The CDR3 DNA reads TGTGCCAGCAGCTTGGGGACAGGGCACTACGAGCAGTACTTC.

The rearrangement uses TRBV6-4 and TRBJ1-5; D gene uncertain. V was trimmed by 6 bases and J by 2 bases, leaving 14 bases between them. CDR1 is MRHNA and CDR2 is SNTAGT in the germline V gene. The CDR3 runs to 15 residues. CDR3 sequence (DNA): TGTGCCAGCAGAACCCGAGGAGACGGCAATCAGCCCCAGCATTTT. Its protein is CASRTRGDGNQPQHF.

Many counts were recorded for this clone. The rearrangement links TRBV28 to TRBJ1-4; 7 bases are shared with TRBD1. V shed 8 bases and J 0 bases; nucleotides not matched to a gene: 12. The CDR3 covers 17 residues. CDR1 MDHEN and CDR2 SYDVKM come from the germline V gene. CDR3 sequence reads: CASGKQGSAATNEKLFF. CDR3 coding DNA: TGTGCCAGCGGAAAACAGGGGTCAGCAGCAACTAATGAAAAACTGTTTTTT.

The chain links TRBV11-2 to TRBJ2-7, with 9 bases matching TRBD2. The CDR3 spans 14 residues. The germline V gene has CDR1 SGHAT and CDR2 FQNNGV. After removal of 7 bases from V and 3 bases from J, the junction contained 7 bases not matched to a gene. In DNA, the CDR3 is TGTGCCAGCAAAGGTCTAGCGGGATTCTACGAGCAGTACTTC. This encodes CASKGLAGFYEQYF.

This clone is a singleton in its sample. At one end the junction does not follow the germline gene, possibly because of a read error. V gene TRBV6-4 combines with J gene TRBJ1-1; no clear D. The CDR3 has 14 amino acids. The germline gives CDR1 MRHNA, CDR2 SNTAGT. In nucleotides, the CDR3 is TGTGCCAGCAGTTACTCGAGCGAACGCAATGAAGCTTTCTTT. Its protein is CASSYSSERNEAFF.

The J gene is TRBJ1-2, the V gene TRBV19, with D possibly matching TRBD1 (5 bases). This CDR3 spans 16 amino acids. Germline-derived CDR1 and CDR2 are LNHDA and SQIVND (reference sequence). The V and J ends lost 1 base and 4 bases respectively, with 16 bases between them. CDR3 in DNA: TGTGCCAGTAGTATAGTACAGCCCGGGCAGGGCTATGGCTACACCTTC. Its translation is CASSIVQPGQGYGYTF.

The chain employs TRBV27 and TRBJ2-7; TRBD2 might be the D (5 bases). Trimming shortened V by 4 bases and J by 3 bases, and 7 bases separated the two germline ends. CDR3 length: 12 residues. Germline V gene data show CDR1 as MNHEY and CDR2 as SMNVEV (reference sequence). CDR3 DNA: TGTGCCAGCAGTTCCGGGATCTACGAGCAGTACTTC. This sequence encodes CASSSGIYEQYF.

The CDR3 DNA reads as TGCGCCAGCAGTGGACACGTTCTAGATACGCAGTATTTT. Its protein is CASSGHVLDTQYF. This chain connects TRBV10-1 to TRBJ2-3, with unresolved D. This CDR3 is built from 13 residues. V was pared by 4 bases and J by 5 bases, with 10 bases between. Germline V lookup: CDR1 WNHNN, CDR2 SYGVQD (reference sequence).

The V call is TRBV27, the J call TRBJ2-7, with 9 bases fitting TRBD1. Germline loops: CDR1 MNHEY, CDR2 SMNVEV (reference sequence). With 3 bases clipped from V and 5 bases from J, the junction kept 2 bases outside the gene matches. The CDR3 length is 13 residues. CDR3 sequence: CASSFRDRDEQYF. The CDR3 DNA reads TGTGCCAGCAGTTTTCGGGACAGGGACGAGCAGTACTTC.

This clone was seen just once. This chain connects TRBV7-8 to TRBJ2-2; TRBD1 or TRBD2 may be the D gene (6 bases each). Trimming stripped 6 bases from V and 0 bases from J, with 11 bases between. CDR1 is SGHVS and CDR2 is FQNEAQ in the germline V gene. The CDR3 sequence is 15 residues long. The CDR3 nucleotides are TGTGCCAGCAGAGGAGGGACAACGAACACCGGGGAGCTGTTTTTT. Encoded protein: CASRGGTTNTGELFF.